Below are 21 T cell receptor beta chains sequenced from a single sample in a study of blood T cell repertoires in COVID-19 (dated by TCRdb to the early 2020s). The method behind the library was the immunoSEQ multiplex PCR assay. TCRdb carries this immuneACCESS record with in-frame sequences only. Its versions omit some clonotypes, under half of them owing to an unresolved V gene in the studies checked, with the rest unexplained. This sample is represented by around 46,000 clones; 86% of them were singletons. The ten largest clones take up approximately 15% of the sample. The sequenced material came from peripheral blood. These receptor sequences come from a man aged 55 to 70 with active or convalescent COVID-19.

V and J are TRBV6-6 and TRBJ2-4; perhaps TRBD2 as D (6 bases). CDR3 length: 16 amino acids. Germline loops: CDR1 MNHNY, CDR2 SVGAGI (reference sequence). The germline V and J ends were trimmed by 5 bases and 0 bases, with 14 bases remaining between them. CDR3 sequence: CASSSGRGLAKNIQYF. The CDR3 DNA reads as TGTGCCAGCAGTAGCGGACGGGGACTAGCCAAAAACATTCAGTACTTC.

The J gene is TRBJ2-2, the V gene TRBV5-1, with D tentatively TRBD1 (6 bases). V was pared by 4 bases and J by 5 bases, with 15 bases between. The CDR3 length is 15 residues. The germline CDR1 and CDR2 sequences are SGHRS and YFSETQ. The CDR3 protein is CASSPDRGYTGELFF. Here the CDR3 DNA reads TGCGCCAGCAGCCCGGATAGGGGGTATACCGGGGAGCTGTTTTTT. Based on the CDR3 plus reference TRBV5-1 and TRBJ2-2, the full variable domain is KAGVTQTPRYLIKTRGQQVTLSCSPISGHRSVSWYQQTPGQGLQFLFEYFSETQRNKGNFPGRFSGRQFSNSRSEMNVSTLELGDSALYLCASSPDRGYTGELFFGEGSRLTVL.

This clone was found once. The chain joins TRBV6-5 to TRBJ2-2, with no clear D. This CDR3 has 13 residues. Deletions cut 5 bases from V and 6 bases from J, with 10 bases between. Germline V gene data show CDR1 as MNHEY and CDR2 as SVGAGI. For the CDR3, the DNA is TGTGCCAGCAGTCTCACGAGGTCCGGGGAGCTGTTTTTT. Its protein product is CASSLTRSGELFF.

The rearrangement joins TRBV5-1 to TRBJ2-1; a weak D match, TRBD2 (6 bases). Per the germline V gene, CDR1 is SGHRS and CDR2 is YFSETQ. The CDR3 consists of 16 residues. Trimming removed 4 bases at V and 0 bases at J, with 14 bases between. CDR3 sequence (DNA): TGCGCCAGCAGCGGAGCGGCGGGGAGCTCCTACAATGAGCAGTTCTTC. Translating gives CASSGAAGSSYNEQFF.

This clone has only one observation. This sequence joins TRBV28 and TRBJ1-5; 10 positions match TRBD1. The J segment lost 5 bases and the V segment lost 5 bases, leaving 9 bases of the junction unmatched. CDR1 and CDR2 (germline): MDHEN, SYDVKM. The CDR3 sequence is 16 residues long. The CDR3 loop is CASSPGDRGLDQPQHF. CDR3 in DNA: TGTGCCAGCAGTCCCGGGGACAGGGGCTTGGATCAGCCCCAGCATTTT.

This clone was observed a few times. The chain joins TRBV19 to TRBJ1-5, with D possibly matching TRBD1 (5 bases). In germline, CDR1 is LNHDA, CDR2 SQIVND (reference sequence). The CDR3 is 15 residues long. With 0 bases removed from V and 2 bases from J, the gap between germline ends came to 8 bases. The CDR3 bases are TGTGCCAGTAGTATAGATGCGACAGGCAATCAGCCCCAGCATTTT. Encoded protein: CASSIDATGNQPQHF.

The gene calls are TRBV18 and TRBJ1-5; TRBD1 agrees at 9 bases. V lost 4 bases and J lost 3; bases outside the gene matches: 1. Germline V gene data show CDR1 as KGHSH and CDR2 as LQKENI. The CDR3 totals 14 residues. The CDR3 nucleotides read TGTGCCAGCTCACAACAGGGGGCCAATCAGCCCCAGCATTTT. It is translated as CASSQQGANQPQHF.

As regards this clone: This same CDR3 is encoded by further DNA sequences in the sample. This chain uses TRBV7-9 with TRBJ1-2, with 8 bases matching TRBD1. V was pared by 3 bases and J by 4 bases, with 4 bases of the junction left unmatched. Germline V gives CDR1 SEHNR, CDR2 FQNEAQ (reference sequence). This CDR3 has 14 residues. DNA for the CDR3: TGTGCCAGCAGCTTTGGACAGGGAGGCTATGGCTACACCTTC. It specifies CASSFGQGGYGYTF.

The chain recombines TRBV28 with TRBJ1-2; 7 positions match TRBD1. The germline V gene encodes CDR1 MDHEN and CDR2 SYDVKM. V lost 3 bases to trimming and J lost 8 bases; unmatched junction nucleotides: 15. This CDR3 is built from 16 residues. The CDR3 nucleotides are TGTGCCAGCAGTTTGGGTTGGTCCAGGGGGAAACTAGGCTACACCTTC. This translates into CASSLGWSRGKLGYTF.

V usage is TRBV6-5 and J usage is TRBJ2-7; D is possibly TRBD1 (6 bases). Trimming stripped 4 bases from V and 6 bases from J, with 13 bases between. From germline, CDR1 is MNHEY and CDR2 SVGAGI. The CDR3 loop spans 13 amino acids. The CDR3 here is CASSLTGEGEQYF. CDR3 bases: TGTGCCAGCAGTTTGACAGGTGAGGGCGAGCAGTACTTC.

This clone was picked up one time. The chain links TRBV2 to TRBJ1-4, with D perhaps matching TRBD1 (6 bases). The CDR3 sequence is 15 residues long. In germline, CDR1 is SNHLY, CDR2 FYNNEI. V shed 1 base and J shed 11 bases, with 17 bases lying between them. This CDR3 reads CASSEGVKGDYKLFF. The DNA of the CDR3 is TGTGCCAGCAGTGAAGGTGTAAAGGGGGATTATAAACTGTTTTTT.

V is TRBV19 and J is TRBJ1-1; 7 bases are shared with TRBD1. The CDR3 is 17 amino acids. Looked up from germline, CDR1 is LNHDA and CDR2 is SQIVND (reference sequence). V dropped 3 bases and J dropped 3; count of bases not matched to a gene: 13. CDR3 protein: CASSIRQGGRRDTEAFF. CDR3 coding DNA: TGTGCCAGTAGTATTAGGCAGGGGGGTCGTCGTGACACTGAAGCTTTCTTT.

This chain uses TRBV6-5 with TRBJ2-5; D might be TRBD2 (5 bases). CDR3 size: 13 residues. Trimming cost V 6 bases and J 5 bases, with 13 bases left between them. Germline CDR1 is MNHEY and CDR2 is SVGAGI. The CDR3: CASRPTSEETQYF. CDR3 nucleotides: TGTGCCAGCAGACCCACTAGTGAGGAGACCCAGTACTTC.

The chain uses TRBV5-5 and TRBJ2-1; D uncertain. In germline, CDR1 is SGHKS, CDR2 YYEKEE (reference sequence). The CDR3 contains 15 residues. Trimming removed 0 bases at V and 0 bases at J, with 7 bases between. The CDR3 sequence is CASSLVWSSYNEQFF. Here the CDR3 DNA reads TGTGCCAGCAGCTTGGTGTGGAGCTCCTACAATGAGCAGTTCTTC.

This rearrangement joins TRBV28 to TRBJ2-1; TRBD2 aligns across 12 bases. J gave up 7 bases and V 4 bases, and 8 bases lay outside the gene matches. Germline values: CDR1 MDHEN, CDR2 SYDVKM. The CDR3 runs 16 residues. CDR3 loop: CASSSPSGGVLNEQFF. The CDR3 coding sequence is TGTGCCAGCAGTTCGCCTAGCGGGGGGGTATTGAATGAGCAGTTCTTC.

The gene calls are TRBV7-2 and TRBJ1-5; 9 bases fit TRBD1. This CDR3 has 15 amino acids. In germline, CDR1 is SGHTA, CDR2 FQGNSA. Trimming cost V 4 bases and J 4 bases; bases outside gene matches: 5. The CDR3 reads CASSSGTGFNQPQHF. CDR3 sequence (DNA): TGTGCCAGCAGCTCTGGGACAGGGTTTAATCAGCCCCAGCATTTT.

The rearrangement uses TRBV28 and TRBJ2-3, with unresolved D. V lost 6 bases and J lost 5, with 12 bases in between. The CDR3 extends over 13 amino acids. Per germline, CDR1 MDHEN and CDR2 SYDVKM. In DNA, the CDR3 is TGTGCCAGCAGCACTACCTCCGTAGATACGCAGTATTTT. Its translation is CASSTTSVDTQYF.

The rearrangement links TRBV9 to TRBJ1-1; D not resolved. Germline CDR1 and CDR2: SGDLS and YYNGEE. The CDR3 loop spans 13 amino acids. V was trimmed by 0 bases and J by 2 bases, leaving 5 bases between them. CDR3 residues: CASSVEANTEAFF. CDR3 nucleotides: TGTGCCAGCAGCGTAGAAGCCAACACTGAAGCTTTCTTT.

The V call is TRBV6-1, the J call TRBJ2-7; TRBD2 matches at 7 bases. V lost 2 bases and J lost 4; bases outside the gene matches: 11. Germline lookup yields CDR1 MNHNS and CDR2 SASEGT. The CDR3 extends over 16 amino acids. CDR3 bases: TGTGCCAGCAGTGAAAGGGCGGGGGTAGAAGGGTACGAGCAGTACTTC. Translated, it gives CASSERAGVEGYEQYF.

The table lists this clone with a few counts. V usage is TRBV6-5 and J usage is TRBJ2-7; TRBD2 aligns across 13 bases. CDR1 is MNHEY and CDR2 is SVGAGI in the germline V gene. The CDR3 spans 15 residues. V shed 7 bases and J 2 bases; nucleotides not matched to a gene: 5. The CDR3 loop is CASTGGLAGAYEQYF. The CDR3 DNA reads as TGTGCCAGCACCGGAGGACTAGCGGGGGCCTACGAGCAGTACTTC.

The rearrangement links TRBV24-1 to TRBJ1-2, with 7 bases aligning to TRBD1. The CDR3 is 13 residues long. The germline V gene has CDR1 KGHDR and CDR2 SFDVKD. Trimming took 10 bases from V and 2 from J; bases not matched to a gene: 6. CDR3 nucleotide sequence: TGTGCCACTTCGACAGGGATGAACTATGGCTACACCTTC. Its protein is CATSTGMNYGYTF.